The sequence of this TCR beta chain was determined in a study of PD-1 blockade in classical Hodgkin lymphoma. Study results and limitations: By C4D1, diversity of CD4+ TCRs had risen significantly, whereas that of CD8+ TCRs had not. Those achieving complete response showed baseline diversity like newly diagnosed patients. A reduction in baseline TCR diversity was reportedly seen in newly diagnosed patients relative to healthy donors.

The germline gives CDR1 SEHNR, CDR2 FQNEAQ (reference sequence). V lost 5 bases, J lost 4 bases, and 13 bases lay in between. This CDR3 has 14 residues. Libraries were prepared by immunoSEQ multiplex PCR; TCRdb keeps only in-frame clonotypes and omits some of them. Here the sample spans 110,000 or so clones, 89% being singletons. With no exception, relapse followed autologous stem cell transplantation in all patients, and brentuximab vedotin exposure varied. Patients had relapsed/refractory classical Hodgkin lymphoma with complete response, partial response or progressive disease as best response. Comments on this clone: Its target is not known.

The starting material was peripheral blood mononuclear cells (PBMCs), obtained before the second cycle of nivolumab. The gene calls are TRBV7-9 and TRBJ2-3; D is undetermined. The clonotype originates from a human donor with classical Hodgkin lymphoma. The CDR3 nucleotides are TGTGCCAGCAGCCCGCCGGCGGAGCCAGATACGCAGTATTTT. Its translation is CASSPPAEPDTQYF. Looking up the rest from reference TRBV7-9 and TRBJ2-3 gives the full variable domain: DTGVSQNPRHKITKRGQNVTFRCDPISEHNRLYWYRQTLGQGPEFLTYFQNEAQLEKSRLLSDRFSAERPKGSFSTLEIQRTEQGDSAMYLCASSPPAEPDTQYFGPGTRLTVL.